This TCR beta chain comes out of a study of cytomegalovirus exposure and HLA in healthy donors. Study background: Roughly 86 million unique TCRs from HLA-typed donors made up an early data release. General observations from the study: Three CMV-associated chains proved CMV antigen-specific in vitro. Later analysis indicated greater clonal expansion among HLA-associated TCR beta chains than among equally common other chains.

PCR involved 60 Vbeta and 13 Jbeta primers. In the original processing: Around 11 million shared chains were among around 78 million unique TCR beta chains counted in a later analysis. Here immunoSEQ multiplex PCR was the method, and the copy in TCRdb shows in-frame clones only, minus some. V and J calls and clone size follow that table, whereas D and trimming were derived from the DNA. In the table there are 100,000 to 150,000 clones, around 70% of which are singletons. With regard to this clone: The antigen remains unidentified.

Germline CDR1 and CDR2: LGHNA and YNFKEQ. The CDR3 totals 17 residues. The ends were cut back, 0 bases at V and 0 bases at J, with 11 bases in the middle. This chain connects TRBV4-2 to TRBJ2-2; perhaps TRBD1 as D (6 bases). The sequence was obtained from a man aged 40-50 years in good health and CMV-seropositive. Sequenced material: PBMCs. CDR3 region: CASSQETTGTNTGELFF. CDR3 nucleotides: TGTGCCAGCAGCCAAGAGACGACAGGCACGAACACCGGGGAGCTGTTTTTT.